The clone carrying this TCR beta chain was recorded once. This sample was taken from a study of CD8 T cells in Susac syndrome. RNA was extracted with the RNeasy kit, and a quantity of 0.5 to 1 ug was reverse transcribed using random hexamers. The method of amplification for TCR beta CDR3 was immunoSEQ multiplex PCR, covering 54 Vbeta and 13 Jbeta. TCRdb analysed the immunoSEQ multiplex PCR reads with MiXCR anew, one entry per CDR3 protein. The sample consists of 400,000 or so distinct CDR3 sequences, more than 80% of them appearing once. CD8+ and CD4+ T cells from blood underwent TCR beta sequencing. FACS enriched CD8+ TEMRA cells, while bulk CD8+ and CD4+ were negatively isolated. Germline V gene sequence: CDR1 MGHRA, CDR2 YSYEKL. Germline trimming cut 0 bases from V and 2 bases from J; bases unmatched to any gene: 5. This CDR3 has 17 residues.

This receptor was obtained from a human donor with multiple sclerosis. The chain joins TRBV4-1 to TRBJ2-1; 9 nucleotides line up with TRBD2. Specimen: CD8+ T cells from PBMCs. The CDR3 DNA is TGCGCCAGCAGCCAAGATTGGGTAGCGGGGGCCTACAATGAGCAGTTCTTC. This translates into CASSQDWVAGAYNEQFF.